The TCR beta chain under discussion was sequenced for a study of T cells in localized non-small cell lung cancer. General study findings and limits: Peak T cell clonality was found in uninvolved adjacent lung, exceeding tumor. Median 57 top-100 tumor clones were shared with paired adjacent lung. Because researchers sequenced only one region of the tumor, heterogeneity is still possible.

The assay was immunoSEQ multiplex PCR, and TCRdb's table has in-frame clones only and misses some. In the table there are roughly 40,000 clones, 81% of which are singletons. A word on this clone: The antigen is not known.

Per germline, CDR1 LGHNT and CDR2 FRNRAP. CDR3 length: 14 residues. Trimming removed 6 bases at V and 10 bases at J, with 21 bases between. The receptor was derived from a male donor at least 60 years old with stage II lung adenocarcinoma. Sequencing used peripheral blood mononuclear cells, obtained before any cancer treatment. The chain recombines TRBV12-5 with TRBJ1-1; maybe TRBD1 (6 bases). CDR3: CASGTGSNRARAFF. The DNA of the CDR3 is TGTGCTAGTGGCACGGGGAGCAACAGGGCCCGAGCTTTCTTT.